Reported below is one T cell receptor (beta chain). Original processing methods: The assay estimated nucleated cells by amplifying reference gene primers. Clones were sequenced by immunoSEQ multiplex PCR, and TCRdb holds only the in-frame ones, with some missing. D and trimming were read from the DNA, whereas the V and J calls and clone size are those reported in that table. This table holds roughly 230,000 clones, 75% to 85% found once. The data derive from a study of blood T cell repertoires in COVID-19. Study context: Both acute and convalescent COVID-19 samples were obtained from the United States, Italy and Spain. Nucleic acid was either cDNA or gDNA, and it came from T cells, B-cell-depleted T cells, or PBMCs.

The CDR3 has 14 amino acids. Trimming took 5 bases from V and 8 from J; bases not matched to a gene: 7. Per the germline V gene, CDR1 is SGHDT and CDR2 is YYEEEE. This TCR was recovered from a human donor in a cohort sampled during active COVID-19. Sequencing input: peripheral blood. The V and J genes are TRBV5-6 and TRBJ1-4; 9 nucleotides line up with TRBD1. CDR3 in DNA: TGTGCCAGCAGTCCCCGGACAGGGGACGAAAAACTGTTTTTT. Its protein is CASSPRTGDEKLFF. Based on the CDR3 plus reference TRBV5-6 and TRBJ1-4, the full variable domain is DAGVTQSPTHLIKTRGQQVTLRCSPKSGHDTVSWYQQALGQGPQFIFQYYEEEERQRGNFPDRFSGHQFPNYSSELNVNALLLGDSALYLCASSPRTGDEKLFFGSGTQLSVL.